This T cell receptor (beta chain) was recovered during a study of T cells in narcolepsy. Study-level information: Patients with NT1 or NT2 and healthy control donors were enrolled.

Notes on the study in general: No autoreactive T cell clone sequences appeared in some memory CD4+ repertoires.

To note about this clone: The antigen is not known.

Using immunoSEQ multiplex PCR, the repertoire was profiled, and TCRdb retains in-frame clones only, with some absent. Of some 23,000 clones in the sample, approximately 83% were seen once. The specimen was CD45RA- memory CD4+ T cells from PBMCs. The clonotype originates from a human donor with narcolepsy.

CDR3 sequence: CASSYSEETQYF. The CDR3 nucleotides read TGTGCCAGCAGTTACTCCGAAGAGACCCAGTACTTC. The V gene is TRBV6-6, the J gene TRBJ2-5; no definite D call. Germline values: CDR1 MNHNY, CDR2 SVGAGI (reference sequence). Trimming took 0 bases from V and 3 from J, leaving 2 bases between them. The CDR3 runs to 12 residues.